This T cell receptor beta chain was found in a study of T cells in tuberculosis. Looking at the study overall: Samples predate treatment or fall within its first 7 days.

Clones were sequenced by immunoSEQ multiplex PCR, and TCRdb holds only the in-frame ones, with some missing. Of roughly 34,000 clones in the sample, about 85% were seen once. As for time point: new active TB diagnosis, blood taken before or within 7 days of starting treatment. V shed 0 bases, J shed 5 bases, and the junction held 4 bases outside the gene matches. The CDR3 sequence is 14 residues long. Germline V gene lookup returns CDR1 SGHDT and CDR2 YYEEEE. Sequenced material: PBMCs, taken at tuberculosis diagnosis. V usage is TRBV5-6 and J usage is TRBJ2-7; 8 bases match TRBD1. The sequence derives from an adult with tuberculosis. CDR3 coding DNA: TGTGCCAGCAGCTTGGGGACAGGGAACAACGAGCAGTACTTC. Translated: CASSLGTGNNEQYF.